The rows below give T cell receptor beta chains drawn from one sample of a study of technical replicates of blood from four donors. Measured with immunoSEQ multiplex PCR; TCRdb has only the in-frame clones, and not every one. The sample records around 83,000 clones, 90% to 95% being singletons. The sample consisted of T cells isolated from PBMCs. Receptors were obtained from a human donor in good health. CDR3s include the opening cysteine and the closing phenylalanine or tryptophan. A D gene is named only where the DNA matches it firmly. Not all rows give a size; the values are once, few, many and, for expanded clones, a class.

>-|few|TRBJ2-2|TRBV10-2
CASSESRGSAGELFF
TGCGCCAGCAGTGAGTCGAGAGGGTCGGCCGGGGAGCTGTTTTTT
>-|-|TRBJ1-1|TRBV2
CASSERGGGEAFF
TGTGCCAGCAGTGAAAGGGGAGGAGGTGAAGCTTTCTTT
>-|-|TRBJ2-7|TRBV7-9
CASSSFHEQYF
TGTGCCAGCAGCTCCTTCCACGAGCAGTACTTC
>TRBD1|-|TRBJ2-7|TRBV7-9
CASSLDLWDSTYEQYF
TGTGCCAGCAGCTTAGATCTTTGGGACAGTACCTACGAGCAGTACTTC
>TRBD1|-|TRBJ2-7|TRBV4-1
CASSQTDRDNYEQYF
TGCGCCAGCAGCCAAACCGACAGGGACAACTACGAGCAGTACTTC
>-|-|TRBJ2-7|TRBV9
CASSPRGAGEQYF
TGTGCCAGCAGCCCCCGGGGGGCTGGCGAGCAGTACTTC
>TRBD1|-|TRBJ1-4|TRBV25-1
CASSARQGGNEKLFF
TGTGCCAGCAGTGCTAGACAGGGAGGAAATGAAAAACTGTTTTTT
>TRBD1|-|TRBJ1-5|TRBV10-3
CAISTGARGNQPQHF
TGTGCCATCAGTACAGGGGCTAGGGGCAATCAGCCCCAGCATTTT
>-|-|TRBJ1-2|TRBV6-6
CASSPNRAYGYTF
TGTGCCAGCAGTCCCAACAGGGCCTATGGCTACACCTTC
>-|once|TRBJ2-4|TRBV5-5
CASSLAGDIQYF
TGTGCCAGCAGCTTGGCCGGGGACATTCAGTACTTC
>TRBD1|-|TRBJ2-2|TRBV19
CASRGQGKNGELFF
TGTGCCAGTAGGGGACAGGGAAAAAACGGGGAGCTGTTTTTT
>TRBD2|few|TRBJ2-5|TRBV5-1
CASSLATSGGAGETQYF
TGCGCCAGCAGCTTGGCGACTAGCGGGGGGGCCGGGGAGACCCAGTACTTC
>TRBD1|-|TRBJ1-6|TRBV19
CATKSGTVSYNSPLHF
TGTGCCACCAAATCGGGGACAGTCTCCTATAATTCACCCCTCCACTTT
>TRBD2|-|TRBJ2-5|TRBV7-9
CASSQRDLVGRETQYF
TGTGCCAGCAGCCAGCGGGACCTCGTCGGGAGAGAGACCCAGTACTTC
>-|once|TRBJ1-2|TRBV20-1
CSVPQYYGYTF
TGCAGTGTTCCCCAGTACTATGGCTACACCTTC
>-|-|TRBJ1-5|TRBV4-1
CASSQPGQSNQPQHF
TGCGCCAGCAGCCAACCCGGACAGAGCAATCAGCCCCAGCATTTT
>TRBD2|once|TRBJ2-5|TRBV5-1
CASGSGGSRETQYF
TGCGCCAGCGGAAGCGGGGGGAGTCGGGAGACCCAGTACTTC
>-|-|TRBJ1-1|TRBV4-1
CASRSPGRTMNTEAFF
TGCGCCAGCAGATCACCAGGACGGACTATGAACACTGAAGCTTTCTTT
>-|-|TRBJ1-1|TRBV9
CASSSGATEAFF
TGTGCCAGCAGCTCAGGGGCCACTGAAGCTTTCTTT
>-|-|TRBJ1-4|TRBV7-9
CASSKKGGGGEKLFF
TGTGCCAGCAGCAAGAAGGGCGGAGGAGGTGAAAAACTGTTTTTT
>-|-|TRBJ2-3|TRBV5-1
CASSSYASTDTQYF
TGCGCCAGCAGCTCCTATGCTAGCACAGATACGCAGTATTTT
>TRBD1|-|TRBJ1-3|TRBV10-3
CAIRAGQGTGNTIYF
TGTGCCATCAGAGCGGGACAGGGAACTGGAAACACCATATATTTT
>-|-|TRBJ1-1|TRBV2
CASIRGEDTEAFF
TGTGCCAGCATACGGGGGGAGGACACTGAAGCTTTCTTT
>-|-|TRBJ1-3|TRBV7-9
CASSLTFLVRGESGNTIYF
TGTGCCAGCAGCTTAACCTTCCTAGTGCGGGGAGAATCTGGAAACACCATATATTTT
>-|-|TRBJ1-3|TRBV5-1
CASSLEASSGNTIYF
TGCGCCAGCAGCTTGGAAGCTTCCTCTGGAAACACCATATATTTT
>TRBD1|-|TRBJ1-2|TRBV4-1
CASSQVTTGKEYYYTF
TGCGCCAGCAGCCAAGTTACGACAGGGAAAGAGTACTACTACACCTTC
>TRBD1|-|TRBJ1-2|TRBV27
CASSPQTGENYGYTF
TGTGCCAGCAGTCCGCAGACAGGGGAGAACTATGGCTACACCTTC
>TRBD2|-|TRBJ2-1|TRBV28
CASSSLMRGGSYNEQFF
TGTGCCAGCAGTTCCCTTATGCGGGGGGGGTCCTACAATGAGCAGTTCTTC
>-|once|TRBJ2-7|TRBV5-8
CASSNSLVRAYEQYF
TGTGCCAGCAGCAATAGTCTTGTACGGGCCTACGAGCAGTACTTC
>-|-|TRBJ1-3|TRBV1
CTSSQVESSGNTIYF
TGCACCAGCAGCCAAGTTGAGAGCTCTGGAAACACCATATATTTT
>TRBD2|once|TRBJ2-3|TRBV27
CASSLGGGTDTQYF
TGTGCCAGCAGTTTAGGGGGGGGCACAGATACGCAGTATTTT
>TRBD2|-|TRBJ2-2|TRBV19
CASSGASGLGAGELFF
TGTGCCAGTAGTGGGGCTAGCGGGCTCGGGGCCGGGGAGCTGTTTTTT
>-|once|TRBJ2-6|TRBV4-1
CASSQGTGANVLTF
TGCGCCAGCAGCCAAGGTACTGGGGCCAACGTCCTGACTTTC
>-|-|TRBJ2-7|TRBV19
CASRPPSTSEQYF
TGTGCCAGTAGGCCCCCAAGTACTAGCGAGCAGTACTTC
>-|-|TRBJ1-2|TRBV2
CASTVGFGYTF
TGTGCCAGCACGGTCGGGTTTGGCTACACCTTC
>-|once|TRBJ2-7|TRBV29-1
CSVGLTQEGSYEQYF
TGCAGCGTTGGACTAACACAGGAGGGTTCCTACGAGCAGTACTTC
>TRBD2|-|TRBJ2-3|TRBV15
CATSRGAGAGTDTQYF
TGTGCCACCAGCAGAGGAGCGGGAGCTGGTACAGATACGCAGTATTTT
>TRBD1|-|TRBJ1-1|TRBV6-5
CASSTPGTAEAFF
TGTGCCAGCAGTACCCCCGGGACAGCTGAAGCTTTCTTT
>-|-|TRBJ1-4|TRBV6-1
CASSETGWSEKLFF
TGTGCCAGCAGTGAAACAGGATGGAGCGAAAAACTGTTTTTT
>-|-|TRBJ2-5|TRBV9
CASSVGYFGETQYF
TGTGCCAGCAGCGTAGGTTACTTCGGAGAGACCCAGTACTTC
>TRBD2|-|TRBJ2-7|TRBV5-6
CASSLVDPGLAGIYEQYF
TGTGCCAGCAGCTTGGTGGACCCGGGACTAGCGGGGATCTACGAGCAGTACTTC
>-|once|TRBJ2-5|TRBV6-1
CASSEAPRSQETQYF
TGTGCCAGCAGTGAAGCCCCCAGAAGCCAAGAGACCCAGTACTTC
>TRBD1|-|TRBJ1-2|TRBV5-1
CASSPRRDRGFGYTF
TGCGCCAGCAGCCCCCGCCGGGACAGGGGCTTTGGCTACACCTTC
>-|-|TRBJ2-5|TRBV7-2
CASSFIQGQETQYF
TGTGCCAGCAGCTTCATACAGGGCCAAGAGACCCAGTACTTC
>-|-|TRBJ2-7|TRBV4-1
CASSLGTGGSYEQYF
TGCGCCAGCAGCCTTGGGACCGGGGGTTCCTACGAGCAGTACTTC
>TRBD1|-|TRBJ1-2|TRBV27
CASSSTGAHGYTF
TGTGCCAGCAGTTCGACAGGGGCGCATGGCTACACCTTC
>-|-|TRBJ1-1|TRBV6-6
CASSYSGGGTEAFF
TGTGCCAGCAGTTACTCGGGGGGTGGTACTGAAGCTTTCTTT
>-|few|TRBJ1-1|TRBV2
CASIQGIGVTEAFF
TGTGCCAGCATCCAAGGGATCGGGGTTACTGAAGCTTTCTTT
>-|-|TRBJ2-7|TRBV7-6
CASSLERTYEQYF
TGTGCCAGCAGCTTAGAACGGACTTACGAGCAGTACTTC
>TRBD1|-|TRBJ1-2|TRBV30
CAWRGGQGANYGYTF
TGTGCCTGGAGGGGGGGACAGGGGGCTAACTATGGCTACACCTTC
>-|-|TRBJ1-5|TRBV4-1
CASSQDRGPNQPQHF
TGCGCCAGCAGCCAAGATCGAGGGCCGAATCAGCCCCAGCATTTT
>-|-|TRBJ2-7|TRBV4-1
CASKGSETEYEQYF
TGCGCCAGCAAGGGCTCCGAGACAGAATACGAGCAGTACTTC
>-|-|TRBJ2-7|TRBV6-5
CASSYDNAGLAREQYF
TGTGCCAGCAGTTACGATAATGCGGGGTTAGCGCGCGAGCAGTACTTC
>-|-|TRBJ2-7|TRBV4-1
CASSQDRSVPYEQYF
TGCGCCAGCAGCCAAGATAGGAGTGTCCCCTACGAGCAGTACTTC
>-|once|TRBJ1-2|TRBV4-1
CASSSQARLTPNYGYTF
TGCGCCAGCAGCTCTCAGGCCCGATTAACACCTAACTATGGCTACACCTTC